This T cell receptor beta chain was sequenced during a study of T cell responses to AZD1222 COVID-19 vaccine. Study observations and caveats: Baseline serostatus was positive in only a handful of AZD1222 recipients.

As for this clone: Its antigen is undetermined.

Second doses at about 4 or about 12 weeks were pooled. Assay used: immunoSEQ multiplex PCR; TCRdb lists only in-frame clones, some missing. The sample comprises 120,000 to 150,000 clones, 91% of which are singletons, and over 3% rests with the top ten. This TCR derives from an adult who received the AZD1222 COVID-19 vaccine. Sample: peripheral blood, taken 28 days after the second AZD1222 dose.

The CDR3 here is CASRGADRGYAGYTF. The CDR3 DNA reads as TGTGCCAGCAGAGGGGCGGACAGGGGATACGCGGGCTACACCTTC. This chain links TRBV6-5 with TRBJ1-2, with TRBD1 matching over 9 bases. Per the germline V gene, CDR1 is MNHEY and CDR2 is SVGAGI. With 6 bases clipped from V and 8 bases from J, the junction kept 13 bases outside the gene matches. The CDR3 runs 15 residues.